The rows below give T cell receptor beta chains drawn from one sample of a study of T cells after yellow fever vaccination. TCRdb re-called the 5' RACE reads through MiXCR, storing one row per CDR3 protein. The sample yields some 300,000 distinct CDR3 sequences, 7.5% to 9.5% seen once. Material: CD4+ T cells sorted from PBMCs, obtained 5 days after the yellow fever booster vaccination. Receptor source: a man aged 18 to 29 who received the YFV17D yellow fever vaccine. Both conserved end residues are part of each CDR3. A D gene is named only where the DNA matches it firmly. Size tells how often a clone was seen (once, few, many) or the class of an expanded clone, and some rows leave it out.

CDR3 DNA: TGTGCCAGCAGTTACGGCTTAGGCAATCAGCCCCAGCATTTT; CDR3 protein: CASSYGLGNQPQHF; clone size: many; V gene: TRBV6-6; D gene: NA; J gene: TRBJ1-5
CDR3 DNA: TGCAGTGCTCCCCACCCTAGCGGGGGGTACTCCACCGGGGAGCTGTTTTTT; CDR3 protein: CSAPHPSGGYSTGELFF; clone size: few; V gene: TRBV20-1; D gene: TRBD2; J gene: TRBJ2-2
CDR3 DNA: TGTGCCAGCAGTTTAGTCCTAGCGGGGGTTGAGACCCAGTACTTC; CDR3 protein: CASSLVLAGVETQYF; clone size: many; V gene: TRBV12-3/TRBV12-4; D gene: TRBD2; J gene: TRBJ2-5
CDR3 DNA: TGCGCCAGCAGCTTCGGACTAGCGGGGACTCAACAAGAGACCCAGTACTTC; CDR3 protein: CASSFGLAGTQQETQYF; clone size: NA; V gene: TRBV5-1; D gene: TRBD2; J gene: TRBJ2-5
CDR3 DNA: TGTGCCATCAGCCCCAGCCTGACTAGCGGGGGGGCCGGAGATACGCAGTATTTT; CDR3 protein: CAISPSLTSGGAGDTQYF; clone size: few; V gene: TRBV10-3; D gene: TRBD2; J gene: TRBJ2-3
CDR3 DNA: TGCAGCGTCGCATCCCGGCCCCAGTACTTC; CDR3 protein: CSVASRPQYF; clone size: NA; V gene: TRBV29-1; D gene: NA; J gene: TRBJ2-5
CDR3 DNA: TGTGCCAGCTCACCACCGAGGAGCTCTGGGGCCAACGTCCTGACTTTC; CDR3 protein: CASSPPRSSGANVLTF; clone size: many; V gene: TRBV18; D gene: NA; J gene: TRBJ2-6
CDR3 DNA: TGTGCCAGCAGCTTGTTCCGGGAGATTAACTATGGCTACACCTTC; CDR3 protein: CASSLFREINYGYTF; clone size: few; V gene: TRBV5-6; D gene: NA; J gene: TRBJ1-2
CDR3 DNA: TGTGCCAGCAGGAGGGACAGGGCGAATCAGCCCCAGCATTTT; CDR3 protein: CASRRDRANQPQHF; clone size: few; V gene: TRBV12-3/TRBV12-4; D gene: TRBD1; J gene: TRBJ1-5
CDR3 DNA: TGCAGCGTACGACAGGGCTGGGGCAATCAGCCCCAGCATTTT; CDR3 protein: CSVRQGWGNQPQHF; clone size: NA; V gene: TRBV29-1; D gene: TRBD1; J gene: TRBJ1-5
CDR3 DNA: TGTGCCAGCAGCGTAGAATTGAGGCCAGCCTTATCAGGAGGGGCCAACGTCCTGACTTTC; CDR3 protein: CASSVELRPALSGGANVLTF; clone size: NA; V gene: TRBV9; D gene: NA; J gene: TRBJ2-6
CDR3 DNA: TGTGCCAGCAGCGAGGGAGTTACGGTTCAGTACTTC; CDR3 protein: CASSEGVTVQYF; clone size: few; V gene: TRBV28; D gene: NA; J gene: TRBJ2-5
CDR3 DNA: TGCGCCAGCAGCATCCTAGCGGGGGGAAACACCGGGGAGCTGTTTTTT; CDR3 protein: CASSILAGGNTGELFF; clone size: NA; V gene: TRBV5-1; D gene: TRBD2; J gene: TRBJ2-2
CDR3 DNA: TGCAGTGCCCCAGAGCGGGCGGCTCAGGGGCCCCAGCATTTT; CDR3 protein: CSAPERAAQGPQHF; clone size: few; V gene: TRBV20-1; D gene: NA; J gene: TRBJ1-5
CDR3 DNA: TGCGCCAGCAGCCAAGATGGGCGGAGCCGGGCCCTCCACTTT; CDR3 protein: CASSQDGRSRALHF; clone size: few; V gene: TRBV4-1; D gene: NA; J gene: TRBJ1-6
CDR3 DNA: TGTGCCAGCAGCCAAGTTCCTAGCGGGGGACGAGAGACCCAGTACTTC; CDR3 protein: CASSQVPSGGRETQYF; clone size: many; V gene: TRBV3-1; D gene: TRBD2; J gene: TRBJ2-5
CDR3 DNA: TGCGCCAGCAGTGCCACCTCCCACCAAGAGACCCAGTACTTC; CDR3 protein: CASSATSHQETQYF; clone size: few; V gene: TRBV10-2; D gene: NA; J gene: TRBJ2-5
CDR3 DNA: TGTGCCAGCAGTTTTGGACTAGCGGGGGGGAGCACCGGGGAGCTGTTTTTT; CDR3 protein: CASSFGLAGGSTGELFF; clone size: NA; V gene: TRBV12-3/TRBV12-4; D gene: TRBD2; J gene: TRBJ2-2
CDR3 DNA: TGTGCCAGCAGCGTCCGGGACAGGTCACCCAAACTGTTTTTT; CDR3 protein: CASSVRDRSPKLFF; clone size: NA; V gene: TRBV5-5; D gene: TRBD1; J gene: TRBJ1-4
CDR3 DNA: TGTGCCAGCAGCTTAGCCGGTCGACGCACAGATACGCAGTATTTT; CDR3 protein: CASSLAGRRTDTQYF; clone size: many; V gene: TRBV11-2; D gene: NA; J gene: TRBJ2-3
CDR3 DNA: TGCGCCAGCAGCTTGGCAGGGGGCGAGGGAGATACGCAGTATTTT; CDR3 protein: CASSLAGGEGDTQYF; clone size: NA; V gene: TRBV5-1; D gene: TRBD1; J gene: TRBJ2-3
CDR3 DNA: TGTGCCAGCAGCCCGCAGGTGGCTGCACCAGGGGAGCTGTTTTTT; CDR3 protein: CASSPQVAAPGELFF; clone size: NA; V gene: TRBV3-1; D gene: NA; J gene: TRBJ2-2
CDR3 DNA: TGCGCCAGCAGCCAGAAAATCGGGACAGAAGCCTACGAGCAGTACTTC; CDR3 protein: CASSQKIGTEAYEQYF; clone size: many; V gene: TRBV4-3; D gene: TRBD1; J gene: TRBJ2-7
CDR3 DNA: TGTGCCAGCGGACGAGGGACAGGGAGCTCTGGGGCCAACGTCCTGACTTTC; CDR3 protein: CASGRGTGSSGANVLTF; clone size: NA; V gene: TRBV6-5; D gene: TRBD1; J gene: TRBJ2-6
CDR3 DNA: TGCGCCAGCAGCACGGACAGGGGGGTGAACATTCAGTACTTC; CDR3 protein: CASSTDRGVNIQYF; clone size: NA; V gene: TRBV5-1; D gene: TRBD1; J gene: TRBJ2-4
CDR3 DNA: TGTGCCAGCAGCCCGCGTCCCGGGACAGGGCCTGGGGCCAACGTCCTGACTTTC; CDR3 protein: CASSPRPGTGPGANVLTF; clone size: NA; V gene: TRBV7-2; D gene: TRBD1; J gene: TRBJ2-6
CDR3 DNA: TGTGCCAGCAGTCGAGGGGGACGGGGGGACACTGAAGCTTTCTTT; CDR3 protein: CASSRGGRGDTEAFF; clone size: few; V gene: TRBV27; D gene: NA; J gene: TRBJ1-1
CDR3 DNA: TGTGCCAGCAGCTACGTGATAGCGGGGAGCACAGATACGCAGTATTTT; CDR3 protein: CASSYVIAGSTDTQYF; clone size: NA; V gene: TRBV7-9; D gene: TRBD2; J gene: TRBJ2-3
CDR3 DNA: TGCGCCAGCAGCTTGGCCGAGGGGGGCAGCGGCGGGGAGCTGTTTTTT; CDR3 protein: CASSLAEGGSGGELFF; clone size: NA; V gene: TRBV5-1; D gene: NA; J gene: TRBJ2-2
CDR3 DNA: TGTGCCAGCAGCTTAGCCGGCCCAGCGTATGGCTACACCTTC; CDR3 protein: CASSLAGPAYGYTF; clone size: NA; V gene: TRBV7-9; D gene: NA; J gene: TRBJ1-2
CDR3 DNA: TGTGCCACCAGCAGAGAAGGGGGTCAGCCCCAGCATTTT; CDR3 protein: CATSREGGQPQHF; clone size: NA; V gene: TRBV15; D gene: NA; J gene: TRBJ1-5
CDR3 DNA: TGTGACAGCAGCTCAGGGGGGGGATGCCTCAATGAGCAGTTCTTC; CDR3 protein: CDSSSGGGCLNEQFF; clone size: NA; V gene: TRBV7-1; D gene: NA; J gene: TRBJ2-1
CDR3 DNA: TGCGCCAGCAGCTTCGGAGGGGGGGCCTACGAGCAGTACTTC; CDR3 protein: CASSFGGGAYEQYF; clone size: few; V gene: TRBV5-1; D gene: NA; J gene: TRBJ2-7
CDR3 DNA: TGTGCCAGCAGTCTCACCAGGGCGAACACCGGGGAGCTGTTTTTT; CDR3 protein: CASSLTRANTGELFF; clone size: NA; V gene: TRBV12-3/TRBV12-4; D gene: NA; J gene: TRBJ2-2
CDR3 DNA: TGTGCCAGCAGCTTCTGGGGCTCCACCGGGGAGCTGTTTTTT; CDR3 protein: CASSFWGSTGELFF; clone size: NA; V gene: TRBV13; D gene: NA; J gene: TRBJ2-2
CDR3 DNA: TGTGCCAGCAGCGCTACACCCATATCACCCCTCCACTTT; CDR3 protein: CASSATPISPLHF; clone size: NA; V gene: TRBV7-3; D gene: NA; J gene: TRBJ1-6
CDR3 DNA: TGCGCCAGCAGCCAAGACAGGGGACAGCCTTTTAGCTACACCTTC; CDR3 protein: CASSQDRGQPFSYTF; clone size: few; V gene: TRBV4-1; D gene: TRBD1; J gene: TRBJ1-2
CDR3 DNA: TGTGCCAGCAGTTACTTCAGTTACAATGAGCAGTTCTTC; CDR3 protein: CASSYFSYNEQFF; clone size: few; V gene: TRBV6-2/TRBV6-3; D gene: NA; J gene: TRBJ2-1
CDR3 DNA: TGTGCCAGCAGCTTAGCGAAAAGGGAGCTGTTTTTT; CDR3 protein: CASSLAKRELFF; clone size: NA; V gene: TRBV7-2; D gene: NA; J gene: TRBJ2-2
CDR3 DNA: TGCGCCAGCAGCCAAGATCGAAGGAGCAGAAACTATGGCTACACCTTC; CDR3 protein: CASSQDRRSRNYGYTF; clone size: few; V gene: TRBV4-3; D gene: NA; J gene: TRBJ1-2
CDR3 DNA: TGCGCCAGCAGCTTGTCAAAGACTAGCGGATACAATGAGCAGTTCTTC; CDR3 protein: CASSLSKTSGYNEQFF; clone size: NA; V gene: TRBV5-1; D gene: TRBD2; J gene: TRBJ2-1
CDR3 DNA: TGCAGTGCTAAAGACACCGGGGAGCTGTTTTTT; CDR3 protein: CSAKDTGELFF; clone size: NA; V gene: TRBV20-1; D gene: NA; J gene: TRBJ2-2
CDR3 DNA: TGTGCAAGTCGCTCCGGACAGCCTAACACCGGGGAGCTGTTTTTT; CDR3 protein: CASRSGQPNTGELFF; clone size: NA; V gene: TRBV12-2; D gene: NA; J gene: TRBJ2-2
CDR3 DNA: TGCAGTGCTCCAGCGGGGGGTAGGCGAAACACCATATATTTT; CDR3 protein: CSAPAGGRRNTIYF; clone size: few; V gene: TRBV20-1; D gene: NA; J gene: TRBJ1-3
CDR3 DNA: TGCGCCAGCAGCTTGCTCGGGGCGAGAGATACGCAGTATTTT; CDR3 protein: CASSLLGARDTQYF; clone size: many; V gene: TRBV5-1; D gene: NA; J gene: TRBJ2-3
CDR3 DNA: TGTGCCAGCAGTTTCGCCGGGGGAAAGGGCTACACCTTC; CDR3 protein: CASSFAGGKGYTF; clone size: NA; V gene: TRBV12-3/TRBV12-4; D gene: NA; J gene: TRBJ1-2
CDR3 DNA: TGTGCCAGCTCACCAGCGACAGGGTATGGCTACACCTTC; CDR3 protein: CASSPATGYGYTF; clone size: few; V gene: TRBV18; D gene: TRBD1; J gene: TRBJ1-2
CDR3 DNA: TGTGCCACCCGACTAGCGGGGACCAAGGATGAGCAGTTCTTC; CDR3 protein: CATRLAGTKDEQFF; clone size: few; V gene: TRBV10-3; D gene: TRBD2; J gene: TRBJ2-1
CDR3 DNA: TGTGCCAGCAGCCCACCTTCGGGGACTGAGCAGTTCTTC; CDR3 protein: CASSPPSGTEQFF; clone size: few; V gene: TRBV7-2; D gene: NA; J gene: TRBJ2-1
CDR3 DNA: TGCAGCGTCGGGGGGATAACCACAGATACGCAGTATTTT; CDR3 protein: CSVGGITTDTQYF; clone size: NA; V gene: TRBV29-1; D gene: TRBD2; J gene: TRBJ2-3
CDR3 DNA: TGCGCCAGCAGAAGGGGGGCTAATTCACCCCTCCACTTT; CDR3 protein: CASRRGANSPLHF; clone size: NA; V gene: TRBV5-1; D gene: NA; J gene: TRBJ1-6
CDR3 DNA: TGCAGTGCTAGGTGGCAGGGGAACACTGAAGCTTTCTTT; CDR3 protein: CSARWQGNTEAFF; clone size: few; V gene: TRBV20-1; D gene: NA; J gene: TRBJ1-1
CDR3 DNA: TGTGCCACCAGTGCAGGGCGGTCAAGCACAGATACGCAGTATTTT; CDR3 protein: CATSAGRSSTDTQYF; clone size: NA; V gene: TRBV24-1; D gene: NA; J gene: TRBJ2-3
CDR3 DNA: TGTGCCAGCAGCCAAGATTTGTCGAGGGGATACTCCTACGAGCAGTACTTC; CDR3 protein: CASSQDLSRGYSYEQYF; clone size: few; V gene: TRBV4-2; D gene: NA; J gene: TRBJ2-7
CDR3 DNA: TGTGCCAGCAAACGGGGGGAAGAGACCCAGTACTTC; CDR3 protein: CASKRGEETQYF; clone size: few; V gene: TRBV7-2; D gene: TRBD2; J gene: TRBJ2-5
CDR3 DNA: TGTGCCAGTATCGATTGGGGCACAGATACGCAGTATTTT; CDR3 protein: CASIDWGTDTQYF; clone size: few; V gene: TRBV19; D gene: NA; J gene: TRBJ2-3
CDR3 DNA: TGTGCCAGCAGCGTGAGAGGGGACAGGGCATCCTACAATGAGCAGTTCTTC; CDR3 protein: CASSVRGDRASYNEQFF; clone size: many; V gene: TRBV9; D gene: TRBD1; J gene: TRBJ2-1
CDR3 DNA: TGCGCCAGCAGCCCGTCCCCACAGGGAATCTACGAGCAGTACTTC; CDR3 protein: CASSPSPQGIYEQYF; clone size: few; V gene: TRBV5-1; D gene: NA; J gene: TRBJ2-7
CDR3 DNA: TGTGCCAGCAGACTGGACCTACGGGGGGCCCCCACAGATACGCAGTATTTT; CDR3 protein: CASRLDLRGAPTDTQYF; clone size: few; V gene: TRBV5-4; D gene: NA; J gene: TRBJ2-3
CDR3 DNA: TGTGCCATCCGAGACAGGGCCACCGGGGAGCTGTTTTTT; CDR3 protein: CAIRDRATGELFF; clone size: NA; V gene: TRBV10-3; D gene: TRBD1; J gene: TRBJ2-2